The 27 T cell receptor beta chains below all came from one sample that was sequenced in a study of CD8 T cells in ankylosing spondylitis. TCRdb fed the 5' RACE reads into MiXCR, producing one record per CDR3 protein. The sample includes approximately 150,000 distinct CDR3 sequences, roughly a third of them seen just once. Sequenced: synovial fluid, either unsorted or a sorted T cell fraction (not recorded which). The receptors originated from a male donor with ankylosing spondylitis.

The V and J genes are TRBV12-3 or TRBV12-4 and TRBJ2-7; 9 bases map to TRBD1. This CDR3 spans 14 amino acids. Unmatched junction bases numbered 7, after V lost 5 bases and J lost 5 bases. The CDR3 sequence is CASSPTGGRDEQYF. DNA for the CDR3: TGTGCCAGCAGTCCAACAGGGGGCCGGGACGAGCAGTACTTC.

Only a few counts were recorded for this clonotype. The rearrangement links TRBV20-1 to TRBJ2-5, with D possibly being TRBD2 (6 bases). The CDR3 is 12 residues long. The V end was cut by 8 bases, the J end by 4 bases, with 14 bases between. Germline lookup yields CDR1 DFQATT and CDR2 SNEGSKA (reference sequence). The CDR3 sequence is CSPKTGRETQYF. As DNA, the CDR3 is TGCAGTCCCAAGACCGGGAGAGAGACCCAGTACTTC.

This chain links TRBV5-1 with TRBJ2-2; D could derive from TRBD1 or TRBD2 (6 bases each). Germline V gene sequence: CDR1 SGHRS, CDR2 YFSETQ. The CDR3 has 15 amino acids. Trimming removed 1 base at V and 3 bases at J, with 10 bases between. This CDR3 reads CASSLMGGDTGELFF. CDR3 sequence (DNA): TGCGCCAGCAGCTTGATGGGGGGCGACACCGGGGAGCTGTTTTTT.

V is TRBV20-1 and J is TRBJ2-7, with 11 bases that match TRBD2. This CDR3 contains 11 residues. Germline lookup yields CDR1 DFQATT and CDR2 SNEGSKA (reference sequence). The CDR3, as DNA: TGCACCGGGACTAGCGGCGACGAGCAGTACTTC. Amino acid sequence: CTGTSGDEQYF.

This rearrangement joins TRBV7-9 to TRBJ1-2; D gene unclear. This CDR3 is built from 13 residues. Germline CDR1 is SEHNR and CDR2 is FQNEAQ (reference sequence). The V and J ends lost 1 base and 7 bases respectively, with 10 bases between them. The CDR3 sequence is CASSLGSAGGYTF. The CDR3 DNA is TGTGCCAGCAGCTTAGGATCCGCCGGTGGCTACACCTTC.

This clonotype was detected ten times or more. The rearrangement uses TRBV4-2 and TRBJ2-3, with D possibly called TRBD1 or TRBD2 (5 bases each). V was shortened by 4 bases and J by 5 bases, with 13 bases between the two germline ends. This CDR3 has 14 amino acids. CDR1 is LGHNA and CDR2 is YNFKEQ in the germline V gene. This CDR3 reads CASSRGGEGDTQYF. In DNA form, the CDR3 reads TGTGCCAGCAGCCGTGGGGGAGAGGGAGATACGCAGTATTTT.

This chain uses TRBV5-6 with TRBJ1-2; 7 nucleotides line up with TRBD1. CDR1 is SGHDT, CDR2 YYEEEE, per germline. This CDR3 is built from 15 residues. V trimming: 0 bases; J trimming: 4 bases; junction bases outside the gene matches: 6. The CDR3 DNA is TGTGCCAGCAGCTTGGGGCCCCAGGGGGTCTATGGCTACACCTTC. It translates to CASSLGPQGVYGYTF. The entire variable domain, with the rest obtained from reference TRBV5-6 and TRBJ1-2, is as follows: DAGVTQSPTHLIKTRGQQVTLRCSPKSGHDTVSWYQQALGQGPQFIFQYYEEEERQRGNFPDRFSGHQFPNYSSELNVNALLLGDSALYLCASSLGPQGVYGYTFGSGTRLTVV.

There are a few counts of this clonotype. The chain combines TRBV20-1 with TRBJ2-7; the D gene is possibly TRBD2 (7 bases). Germline CDR1 and CDR2: DFQATT and SNEGSKA (reference sequence). Deletions cut 6 bases from V and 0 bases from J, with 18 bases between. The CDR3 is 15 residues long. The DNA of the CDR3 is TGCAGTGCAAAGGGGGGACTATCAAGCTCCTACGAGCAGTACTTC. Translating gives CSAKGGLSSSYEQYF.

The chain combines TRBV24-1 with TRBJ2-1; TRBD2 agrees at 11 bases. Germline CDR1 and CDR2: KGHDR and SFDVKD. This CDR3 spans 16 amino acids. Trimming removed 5 bases from V and 4 bases from J; junction bases left unmatched: 6. CDR3 amino acids: CATSVGTSGAYNEQFF. Written as DNA, the CDR3 is TGTGCCACCAGTGTCGGGACTAGCGGAGCGTACAATGAGCAGTTCTTC.

The V gene is TRBV6-1, the J gene TRBJ2-5, with D possibly being TRBD1 or TRBD2 (5 bases each). Looked up from germline, CDR1 is MNHNS and CDR2 is SASEGT. The CDR3 contains 15 residues. The V end lost 6 bases, the J end lost 1 base, and 15 bases lay between the germline ends. CDR3 sequence: CASRPGAGSQETQYF. CDR3 bases: TGTGCCAGCAGGCCCGGGGCCGGGTCCCAAGAGACCCAGTACTTC.

The chain is built from TRBV29-1 and TRBJ2-7; D is unclear. The germline V gene has CDR1 SQVTM and CDR2 ANQGSEA. The V end lost 1 base, the J end lost 2 bases, and 6 bases lay between the germline ends. This CDR3 contains 12 residues. The CDR3 region is CSVEGVTYEQYF. CDR3 coding DNA: TGCAGCGTTGAAGGTGTCACCTACGAGCAGTACTTC.

This clonotype was seen more than once but under ten times. This chain joins TRBV7-8 and TRBJ1-2, with D maybe TRBD1 (5 bases). This CDR3 is built from 14 residues. V shed 0 bases and J shed 2 bases, with 7 bases lying between them. The germline gives CDR1 SGHVS, CDR2 FQNEAQ. The CDR3 protein is CASSLAQDNYGYTF. As DNA, the CDR3 is TGTGCCAGCAGCTTAGCACAGGACAACTATGGCTACACCTTC.

This sequence joins TRBV20-1 and TRBJ2-1, with a tentative D call TRBD1 (5 bases). Germline V lookup: CDR1 DFQATT, CDR2 SNEGSKA (reference sequence). The V gene lost 3 bases and the J gene lost 6 bases, with 21 bases spanning the gap. This CDR3 spans 16 amino acids. CDR3 nucleotide sequence: TGCAGTGCTAGTTACCTGTCCCCAGGGCTGGGCAATGAGCAGTTCTTC. This sequence encodes CSASYLSPGLGNEQFF.

The chain uses TRBV4-2 and TRBJ1-1, with 7 positions matching TRBD1. The V and J ends lost 1 base and 4 bases, in that order; junction bases with no gene match: 6. Germline CDR1 is LGHNA and CDR2 is YNFKEQ. This CDR3 has 15 residues. CDR3 in amino acids: CASSQVVAGGTEAFF. The CDR3 DNA reads TGTGCCAGCAGCCAAGTGGTCGCAGGGGGCACTGAAGCTTTCTTT.

This chain joins TRBV10-3 and TRBJ2-7; maybe TRBD1 (6 bases). From germline, CDR1 is ENHRY and CDR2 SYGVKD. V lost 4 bases and J 7 bases, leaving 14 bases between the germline ends. There are 13 residues in the CDR3. CDR3 amino acids: CAISGLQGGEQYF. In DNA form, the CDR3 reads TGTGCCATCAGTGGCCTACAGGGTGGGGAGCAGTACTTC.

This clonotype was counted at least ten times. This chain joins TRBV7-3 and TRBJ2-2; the D gene is possibly TRBD1 (5 bases). Germline V gene data show CDR1 as SGHTA and CDR2 as FQGTGA. The CDR3 has 14 residues. Between the trimmed V and J ends, which lost 8 bases and 8 bases, there was a span of 18 bases. This chain's CDR3 is CASSRGPDSGELFF. In nucleotides, the CDR3 is TGTGCCAGCTCAAGGGGCCCAGACTCGGGGGAGCTGTTTTTT.

This clonotype was observed many times. J is TRBJ1-5 and V is TRBV6-1; possibly TRBD1 for D (6 bases). The V gene lost 6 bases and the J gene lost 1 base, with 13 bases spanning the gap. CDR3 size: 15 residues. Per germline, CDR1 MNHNS and CDR2 SASEGT. This chain's CDR3 is CASRAGGGSNQPQHF. DNA of the CDR3: TGTGCCAGCAGGGCAGGAGGGGGGAGCAATCAGCCCCAGCATTTT.

This clonotype was counted between two and nine times. The rearrangement links TRBV5-1 to TRBJ2-7; D is possibly TRBD1 or TRBD2 (5 bases each). The CDR3 loop spans 14 amino acids. Per germline, CDR1 SGHRS and CDR2 YFSETQ. The ends were cut back, 0 bases at V and 2 bases at J, with 9 bases in the middle. CDR3 amino acids: CASSLAGPPYEQYF. DNA for the CDR3: TGCGCCAGCAGCTTGGCGGGACCCCCCTACGAGCAGTACTTC.

This clonotype was seen more than once but under ten times. CDR3 sequence (DNA): TGCAGTGCTCCCGACATAGCGGGGGGGCTCTATGAGCAGTTCTTC. This translates into CSAPDIAGGLYEQFF. The chain couples TRBV20-1 to TRBJ2-1, with TRBD2 matching 11 bases. This CDR3 has 15 residues. The V and J ends lost 5 bases and 8 bases, in that order; junction bases with no gene match: 11. Germline V gene lookup returns CDR1 DFQATT and CDR2 SNEGSKA (reference sequence).

The chain carries TRBV15 and TRBJ2-7; possibly TRBD2 for D (6 bases). The CDR3 extends over 14 amino acids. Trimming left V 7 bases short and J 2 bases short, with 15 bases between. CDR1 LNHNV and CDR2 YYDKDF come from the germline V gene (reference sequence). In DNA form, the CDR3 reads TGTGCCACCAACCGCGGGACCTTAGCCTACGAGCAGTACTTC. Protein product: CATNRGTLAYEQYF. Complete variable domain (other parts from reference TRBV15 and TRBJ2-7): DAMVIQNPRYQVTQFGKPVTLSCSQTLNHNVMYWYQQKSSQAPKLLFHYYDKDFNNEADTPDNFQSRRPNTSFCFLDIRSPGLGDTAMYLCATNRGTLAYEQYFGPGTRLTVT.

The V call is TRBV7-2, the J call TRBJ2-3; D tentatively fits TRBD1 or TRBD2 (6 bases each). V shed 1 base and J shed 8 bases, with 13 bases lying between them. The germline V gene has CDR1 SGHTA and CDR2 FQGNSA. CDR3 length: 14 amino acids. The CDR3 here is CASSLGPGAGTQYF. For the CDR3, the DNA is TGTGCCAGCAGCTTAGGACCGGGGGCGGGTACGCAGTATTTT.

About this clonotype: A read error may account for a junction end that differs from germline. The chain couples TRBV29-1 to TRBJ2-5; 10 bases map to TRBD2. This CDR3 comprises 14 residues. The V gene's germline CDR1 is SQVTM and CDR2 ANQGSEA. The CDR3 region is CSVDGTSDQEIQYF. CDR3 sequence (DNA): TGCAGCGTTGATGGGACTAGCGACCAAGAGATCCAGTACTTC.

The genes are TRBV28 and TRBJ2-5, with 7 positions matching TRBD2. The V gene's germline CDR1 is MDHEN and CDR2 SYDVKM. V shed 2 bases and J 0 bases; nucleotides not matched to a gene: 3. The CDR3 contains 15 residues. The CDR3 nucleotides are TGTGCCAGCAGTTTACGGGGGGAGTACCAAGAGACCCAGTACTTC. It is translated as CASSLRGEYQETQYF. Full variable domain (missing parts from reference TRBV28 and TRBJ2-5): DVKVTQSSRYLVKRTGEKVFLECVQDMDHENMFWYRQDPGLGLRLIYFSYDVKMKEKGDIPEGYSVSREKKERFSLILESASTNQTSMYLCASSLRGEYQETQYFGPGTRLLVL.

The chain links TRBV4-2 to TRBJ2-6; 10 bases fit TRBD1. CDR3 size: 20 residues. Germline loops: CDR1 LGHNA, CDR2 YNFKEQ. J lost 0 bases, V lost 1 base, and 9 bases had no gene match. CDR3 nucleotides: TGTGCCAGCAGCCAAGTTCGCCCCGGGACAGGGGTCTCTGGGGCCAACGTCCTGACTTTC. It yields the protein CASSQVRPGTGVSGANVLTF.

V and J are TRBV9 and TRBJ2-5; 10 bases align to TRBD2. Germline CDR1 is SGDLS and CDR2 is YYNGEE. This CDR3 contains 14 residues. The V segment lost 2 bases and the J segment 5 bases; nucleotides outside the gene matches: 3. CDR3 in DNA: TGTGCCAGCAGCGTTACTAGCGGGAAGGAGACCCAGTACTTC. Encoded protein: CASSVTSGKETQYF.

This sequence joins TRBV6-1 and TRBJ1-6; 11 nucleotides match TRBD1. Unmatched junction bases numbered 8, after V lost 6 bases and J lost 7 bases. CDR1 is MNHNS, CDR2 SASEGT, per germline. CDR3 length: 16 residues. The CDR3 region has the DNA TGTGCCAGCAGCCCCGCTGGACAGGGGGCGAATTCACCCCTCCACTTT. It is translated as CASSPAGQGANSPLHF.

The chain has TRBV10-3 and TRBJ1-6; D remains unclear. Germline V gene sequence: CDR1 ENHRY, CDR2 SYGVKD. This CDR3 is 14 amino acids long. The V end was cut by 7 bases, the J end by 4 bases, with 11 bases between. The CDR3 is CAIKGSGYNSPLHF. The CDR3, as DNA: TGTGCCATCAAGGGCTCGGGGTATAATTCACCCCTCCACTTT.